The 18 T cell receptor beta chains presented below share a single source sample, sequenced in a study of beta chain features in type 1 diabetes. cDNA synthesis used the whole RNA isolate, giving expressed TCRB sequences. The table came from immunoSEQ multiplex PCR; TCRdb's copy has only in-frame clones and leaves some out. The top ten clones hold about 0.01% of a sample with a few hundred thousand clones, roughly 12% of them seen once. No antigen has been assigned to these receptors. Findings and caveats of the study: A moderate, significant TCRB CDR3 shortening appeared in type 1 diabetes across four CD4+ subsets.

Source material: naive CD4+ T cells from blood. The receptors were sampled from a woman under 30 with type 1 diabetes.

The chain recombines TRBV28 with TRBJ2-1; 11 nucleotides match TRBD2. This CDR3 region has 17 residues. From germline, CDR1 is MDHEN and CDR2 SYDVKM. The trim removed 1 base at V and 8 bases at J, leaving 10 bases unmatched. This CDR3 is CASSLSSSGRRMDEQFF. In DNA, the CDR3 is TGTGCCAGCAGTTTATCGTCTAGCGGGAGGAGGATGGATGAGCAGTTCTTC.

The rearrangement joins TRBV9 to TRBJ1-6, with TRBD1 matching over 7 bases. Trimming at V came to 0 bases and at J to 8 bases, leaving 8 bases not matched to a gene. The V gene's germline CDR1 is SGDLS and CDR2 YYNGEE. This CDR3 is built from 16 residues. CDR3 in DNA: TGTGCCAGCAGCGTAGGCTTGAGACAGGGCGATTCACCCCTCCACTTT. Its translation: CASSVGLRQGDSPLHF.

This clone was seen a handful of times. V is TRBV4-3 and J is TRBJ2-6; possibly TRBD1 for D (5 bases). V was clipped by 1 base and J by 2 bases, with 9 bases between them. CDR1 is LGHNA, CDR2 YSLEER, per germline. The CDR3 spans 16 residues. The CDR3 region is CASSQAGFTGANVLTF. Written as DNA, the CDR3 is TGCGCCAGCAGCCAAGCAGGGTTCACTGGGGCCAACGTCCTGACTTTC.

This rearrangement joins TRBV19 to TRBJ2-7; D might be TRBD1 (5 bases). This CDR3 has 14 residues. Germline V gene data show CDR1 as LNHDA and CDR2 as SQIVND (reference sequence). V was shortened by 4 bases and J by 1 base, with 11 bases between the two germline ends. The CDR3 reads CASSTTQGSYEQYF. CDR3 coding DNA: TGTGCCAGTAGTACAACTCAGGGATCCTACGAGCAGTACTTC. The whole variable domain, filled in from reference TRBV19 and TRBJ2-7, reads DGGITQSPKYLFRKEGQNVTLSCEQNLNHDAMYWYRQDPGQGLRLIYYSQIVNDFQKGDIAEGYSVSREKKESFPLTVTSAQKNPTAFYLCASSTTQGSYEQYFGPGTRLTVT.

The chain recombines TRBV13 with TRBJ2-4; 8 nucleotides agree with TRBD1. CDR3 length: 14 residues. Germline CDR1 is PRHDT and CDR2 is FYEKMQ (reference sequence). Unmatched junction bases numbered 3, after V lost 7 bases and J lost 1 base. CDR3 DNA sequence: TGTGCCAGCAAACAGGGGGGTGCCAAAAACATTCAGTACTTC. Its translation: CASKQGGAKNIQYF.

The chain uses TRBV15 and TRBJ2-4, with D possibly TRBD1 on 5 matching bases. The CDR3 has 18 residues. V was shortened by 1 base and J by 0 bases, with 16 bases between the two germline ends. Germline-derived CDR1 and CDR2 are LNHNV and YYDKDF (reference sequence). CDR3 residues: CATSRVLQTTVAKNIQYF. DNA for the CDR3: TGTGCCACCAGCAGAGTCCTCCAAACGACAGTAGCCAAAAACATTCAGTACTTC.

The V and J genes are TRBV2 and TRBJ2-2; no clear D. Trimming removed 0 bases at V and 4 bases at J, with 9 bases between. The CDR3 is 15 residues long. Germline V lookup: CDR1 SNHLY, CDR2 FYNNEI. The CDR3 nucleotides are TGTGCCAGCAGTGAAGCCGGCTCGGGCACCGGGGAGCTGTTTTTT. Its translation is CASSEAGSGTGELFF.

There are a few counts of this clone. The CDR3: CASGLPQGSSNQPQHF. The CDR3 bases are TGTGCTAGTGGTTTGCCCCAGGGGTCTAGCAATCAGCCCCAGCATTTT. The chain carries TRBV12-5 and TRBJ1-5; TRBD1 is a possible D gene (6 bases). The germline V and J ends were trimmed by 2 bases and 0 bases, with 11 bases remaining between them. Germline assignment: CDR1 LGHNT and CDR2 FRNRAP. The CDR3 spans 16 residues. The variable domain in full, completed from reference TRBV12-5 and TRBJ1-5, reads DARVTQTPRHKVTEMGQEVTMRCQPILGHNTVFWYRQTMMQGLELLAYFRNRAPLDDSGMPKDRFSAEMPDATLATLKIQPSEPRDSAVYFCASGLPQGSSNQPQHFGDGTRLSIL.

CDR3 sequence: CASSPDMWGYTF. The CDR3 DNA sequence: TGCGCCAGCAGCCCGGACATGTGGGGCTACACCTTC. The chain joins TRBV5-1 to TRBJ1-2; possibly TRBD1 for D (5 bases). The V gene's germline CDR1 is SGHRS and CDR2 YFSETQ. CDR3 size: 12 residues. The germline V and J ends were trimmed by 4 bases and 8 bases, with 12 bases remaining between them.

The chain links TRBV15 to TRBJ2-7, with D perhaps matching TRBD1 (5 bases). CDR1 is LNHNV and CDR2 is YYDKDF in the germline V gene (reference sequence). The V end lost 3 bases, the J end lost 0 bases, and 9 bases lay between the germline ends. This CDR3 has 14 residues. DNA of the CDR3: TGTGCCACCAGCAGCAGCCAGGGCTCCTACGAGCAGTACTTC. Protein sequence: CATSSSQGSYEQYF.

This clone has more than one count but fewer than ten. The DNA of the CDR3 is TGCGCCAGCACGGTAACCGTTAATGAAAAACTGTTTTTT. Amino acids: CASTVTVNEKLFF. This sequence joins TRBV4-3 and TRBJ1-4; D not certain. V was pared by 7 bases and J by 4 bases, with 10 bases between. The CDR3 is 13 residues long. Germline values: CDR1 LGHNA, CDR2 YSLEER.

The chain joins TRBV30 to TRBJ2-5, with 7 bases fitting TRBD2. This CDR3 is built from 12 residues. Germline CDR1 and CDR2: GTSNPN and SVGIG (reference sequence). V shed 4 bases and J 5 bases; nucleotides not matched to a gene: 4. CDR3 coding DNA: TGTGCCTGGACGGACGGGAGGGAGACCCAGTACTTC. This encodes CAWTDGRETQYF. The full variable domain, its missing parts supplied by reference TRBV30 and TRBJ2-5, is SQTIHQWPATLVQPVGSPLSLECTVEGTSNPNLYWYRQAAGRGLQLLFYSVGIGQISSEVPQNLSASRPQDRQFILSSKKLLLSDSGFYLCAWTDGRETQYFGPGTRLLVL.

The rearrangement uses TRBV5-5 and TRBJ2-1; D not resolved. The CDR3 has 13 residues. CDR1 and CDR2 from the germline V gene are SGHKS and YYEKEE (reference sequence). V gave up 3 bases and J gave up 4 bases, with 8 bases separating them. The CDR3 DNA reads as TGTGCCAGCAGCTCCCGCCGGTACAATGAGCAGTTCTTC. Amino acid sequence: CASSSRRYNEQFF.

The sample holds a few counts of this clone. The chain carries TRBV6-5 and TRBJ2-1; 8 positions match TRBD1. The junction had 10 bases not matched to a gene; V was cut back by 6 bases and J by 9 bases. There are 14 residues in the CDR3. CDR1 and CDR2 (germline): MNHEY, SVGAGI. The CDR3 DNA is TGTGCCAGCAGGGTAACAGGGGGTTCGTCTGAGCAGTTCTTC. Amino acids: CASRVTGGSSEQFF.

The V and J genes are TRBV30 and TRBJ1-5, with a weak D call TRBD1 (6 bases). The CDR3 loop spans 13 amino acids. V lost 0 bases to trimming and J lost 7 bases, with 10 bases between them. Germline CDR1 and CDR2: GTSNPN and SVGIG (reference sequence). CDR3 nucleotide sequence: TGTGCCTGGAGTGTCTCAGGGGACCAGCCCCAGCATTTT. Translated: CAWSVSGDQPQHF.

The gene calls are TRBV5-1 and TRBJ2-6; D may be TRBD2 (5 bases). Germline CDR1 SGHRS, CDR2 YFSETQ. V shed 0 bases and J shed 1 base, with 5 bases lying between them. This CDR3 spans 15 amino acids. In nucleotides, the CDR3 is TGCGCCAGCAGCTTGGGCGGGTCTGGGGCCAACGTCCTGACTTTC. This sequence encodes CASSLGGSGANVLTF. Supplemented by reference TRBV5-1 and TRBJ2-6, the full variable domain reads KAGVTQTPRYLIKTRGQQVTLSCSPISGHRSVSWYQQTPGQGLQFLFEYFSETQRNKGNFPGRFSGRQFSNSRSEMNVSTLELGDSALYLCASSLGGSGANVLTFGAGSRLTVL.

This clone was counted only a few times. The V call is TRBV4-3, the J call TRBJ1-2; TRBD1 might be the D (5 bases). Trimming pared 2 bases from V and 6 bases from J, leaving 10 bases between. Germline V CDR1 and CDR2: LGHNA, YSLEER. This CDR3 contains 13 residues. In DNA, the CDR3 is TGCGCCAGCAGCCAATTCGACAGAGATGGCTACACCTTC. Translating gives CASSQFDRDGYTF.

This rearrangement joins TRBV9 to TRBJ2-1; 10 positions match TRBD2. There are 16 residues in the CDR3. V shed 0 bases and J 8 bases; nucleotides not matched to a gene: 8. CDR1 SGDLS and CDR2 YYNGEE come from the germline V gene. The CDR3 protein is CASSVVSGAGGDEQFF. DNA for the CDR3: TGTGCCAGCAGCGTAGTATCGGGAGCGGGGGGGGATGAGCAGTTCTTC.